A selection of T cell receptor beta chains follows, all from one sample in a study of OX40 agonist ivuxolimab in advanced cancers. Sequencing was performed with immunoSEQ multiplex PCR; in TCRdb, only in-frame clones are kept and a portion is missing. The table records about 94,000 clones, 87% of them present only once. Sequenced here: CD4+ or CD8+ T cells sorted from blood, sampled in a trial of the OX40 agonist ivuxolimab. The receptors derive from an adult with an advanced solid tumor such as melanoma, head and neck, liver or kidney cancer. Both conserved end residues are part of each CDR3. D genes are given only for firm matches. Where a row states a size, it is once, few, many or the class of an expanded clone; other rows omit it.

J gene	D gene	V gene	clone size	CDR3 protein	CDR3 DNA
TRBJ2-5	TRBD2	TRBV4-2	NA	CASSQVGAGGQETQYF	TGTGCCAGCAGCCAAGTCGGGGCGGGGGGGCAAGAGACCCAGTACTTC
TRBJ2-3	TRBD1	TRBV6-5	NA	CASSRPGQRAQYF	TGTGCCAGCAGTCGCCCGGGACAGAGAGCGCAGTATTTT
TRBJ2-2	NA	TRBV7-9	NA	CASSEQGLFSGELFF	TGTGCCAGCAGCGAACAGGGTTTGTTCTCCGGGGAGCTGTTTTTT
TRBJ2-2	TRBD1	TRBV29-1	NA	CSVGLGQGTTGELFF	TGCAGCGTTGGTCTGGGACAGGGTACAACCGGGGAGCTGTTTTTT
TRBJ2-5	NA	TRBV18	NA	CASSPSRETQYF	TGTGCCAGCTCACCGTCCCGGGAGACCCAGTACTTC
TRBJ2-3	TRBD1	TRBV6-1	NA	CASRTGGGTDTQYF	TGTGCCAGCAGGACAGGGGGCGGCACAGATACGCAGTATTTT
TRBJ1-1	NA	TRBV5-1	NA	CASSLAGNTEAFF	TGCGCCAGCAGCTTGGCCGGGAACACTGAAGCTTTCTTT
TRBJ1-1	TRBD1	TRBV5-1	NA	CASKAGQVNTEAFF	TGCGCCAGCAAAGCGGGACAGGTGAACACTGAAGCTTTCTTT
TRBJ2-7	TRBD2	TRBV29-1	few	CSVARGRAEQYF	TGCAGCGTTGCACGGGGGAGGGCCGAGCAGTACTTC
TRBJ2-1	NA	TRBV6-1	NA	CASSELLRASYNEQFF	TGTGCCAGCAGTGAGCTGTTGAGGGCCTCCTACAATGAGCAGTTCTTC
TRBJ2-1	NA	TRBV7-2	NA	CASSVPRVGGSYNEQFF	TGTGCCAGCAGCGTTCCCCGCGTAGGGGGGTCCTACAATGAGCAGTTCTTC
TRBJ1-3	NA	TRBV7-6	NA	CASSLNPGDKNTIYF	TGTGCCAGCAGCTTAAATCCCGGGGACAAAAACACCATATATTTT
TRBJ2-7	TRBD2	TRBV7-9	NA	CASSLAQGTSGGALYEQYF	TGTGCCAGCAGCTTAGCGCAAGGTACATCCGGGGGGGCTCTCTACGAGCAGTACTTC
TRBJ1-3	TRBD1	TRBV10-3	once	CAIRTGQGNTIYF	TGTGCCATCAGAACGGGACAGGGAAACACCATATATTTT
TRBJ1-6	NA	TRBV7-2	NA	CASSLDAPSPLHF	TGTGCCAGCAGCTTAGACGCTCCTTCACCCCTCCACTTT
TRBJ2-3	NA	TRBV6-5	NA	CASSSHGGRGDTQYF	TGTGCCAGCAGTTCCCACGGGGGAAGGGGAGATACGCAGTATTTT